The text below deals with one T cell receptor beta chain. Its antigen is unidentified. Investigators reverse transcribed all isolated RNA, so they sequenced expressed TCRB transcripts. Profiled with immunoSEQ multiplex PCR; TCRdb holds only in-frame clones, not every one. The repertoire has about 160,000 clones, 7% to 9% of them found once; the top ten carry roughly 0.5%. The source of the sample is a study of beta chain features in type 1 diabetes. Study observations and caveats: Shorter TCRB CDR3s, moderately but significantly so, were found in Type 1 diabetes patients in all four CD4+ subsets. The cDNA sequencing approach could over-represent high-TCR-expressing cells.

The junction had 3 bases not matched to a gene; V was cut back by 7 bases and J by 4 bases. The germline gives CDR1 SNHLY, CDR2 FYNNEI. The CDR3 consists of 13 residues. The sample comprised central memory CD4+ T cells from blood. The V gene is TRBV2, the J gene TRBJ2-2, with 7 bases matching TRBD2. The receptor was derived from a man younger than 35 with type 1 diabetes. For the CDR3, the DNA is TGTGCCAGCATTGCTAGCGGCACCGGGGAGCTGTTTTTT. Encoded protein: CASIASGTGELFF.